The 31 T cell receptor beta chains presented below share a single source sample, sequenced in a study of blood T cell repertoires in COVID-19. Profiled with immunoSEQ multiplex PCR; TCRdb holds only in-frame clones, not every one. The sample includes 40,000 to 55,000 clones, 91% of them seen just once. The sequencing input was peripheral blood. All receptors derive from a man aged 65-85 years with active COVID-19.

The rearrangement uses TRBV29-1 and TRBJ1-2; no reliable D call. V lost 4 bases to trimming and J lost 2 bases, with 5 bases between them. CDR3 size: 11 residues. The V gene's germline CDR1 is SQVTM and CDR2 ANQGSEA. CDR3 sequence (DNA): TGCAGCGTTGGGCAGAACTATGGCTACACCTTC. Its translation: CSVGQNYGYTF.

V usage is TRBV3-1 (or the pseudogene TRBV3-2) and J usage is TRBJ2-1; no firm D call. V lost 1 base to trimming and J lost 5 bases, with 6 bases between them. This CDR3 spans 13 amino acids. Germline loops: CDR1 LGHDT, CDR2 YNNKEL (reference sequence). CDR3 nucleotide sequence: TGTGCCAGCAGCCAAGCAGGTAACAATGAGCAGTTCTTC. Amino acid sequence: CASSQAGNNEQFF.

This clone occurred once. The V gene is TRBV18, the J gene TRBJ1-2, with D possibly being TRBD1 (5 bases). V lost 3 bases and J lost 8, with 19 bases in between. CDR1 KGHSH and CDR2 LQKENI come from the germline V gene. This CDR3 has 15 residues. This chain's CDR3 is CASSPGRDLLGGYTF. The CDR3 nucleotides are TGTGCCAGCTCACCGGGCAGGGATCTCTTGGGAGGCTACACCTTC.

This chain links TRBV12-1 with TRBJ1-2. TRBV12-1 is deemed a pseudogene. CDR3 length: 18 residues. The chain's CDR3 is CASSFGLYGKSLPYGYTF. CDR3 nucleotide sequence: TGTGCCAGCAGCTTTGGTTTGTACGGGAAGTCCCTTCCCTATGGCTACACCTTC.

The chain is built from TRBV16 and TRBJ1-5; D may be TRBD1 (5 bases). The CDR3 has 14 amino acids. Trimming took off 4 bases at V and 6 bases at J, with 13 bases between the two ends. Germline lookup yields CDR1 KGHSY and CDR2 FQNENV. CDR3 residues: CASSPGRGSQPQHF. The CDR3, as DNA: TGTGCCAGCAGCCCGGGCCGGGGGAGTCAGCCCCAGCATTTT.

The chain couples TRBV19 to TRBJ1-1; the match to TRBD1 covers 10 bases. This CDR3 is 17 amino acids long. Germline assignment: CDR1 LNHDA and CDR2 SQIVND (reference sequence). Trimming at V came to 6 bases and at J to 2 bases, leaving 12 bases not matched to a gene. CDR3 sequence (DNA): TGTGCCAGTAGGGACAGGGGGAGAGGCCGAAGCAACACTGAAGCTTTCTTT. Translation: CASRDRGRGRSNTEAFF.

The J gene is TRBJ1-2, the V gene TRBV3-1 (or the pseudogene TRBV3-2), with D possibly matching TRBD1 (5 bases). CDR1 and CDR2 (germline): LGHDT, YNNKEL (reference sequence). This CDR3 has 14 residues. The V and J ends lost 1 base and 5 bases respectively, with 11 bases between them. CDR3 sequence (DNA): TGTGCCAGCAGCCAAGGCGATACAGGATATGGCTACACCTTC. It is translated as CASSQGDTGYGYTF.

The chain is built from TRBV5-6 and TRBJ2-1, with 9 bases fitting TRBD2. The V gene's germline CDR1 is SGHDT and CDR2 YYEEEE. V lost 1 base, J lost 6 bases, and 5 bases stayed unmatched. This CDR3 is built from 15 residues. The CDR3 loop reads CASSLRSGGRNEQFF. In nucleotides, the CDR3 is TGTGCCAGCAGCTTGAGGAGCGGGGGGCGCAATGAGCAGTTCTTC.

CDR3 in amino acids: CASTPVRGNEKLFF. As DNA, the CDR3 is TGCGCCAGCACCCCGGTCAGGGGGAATGAAAAACTGTTTTTT. The V call is TRBV23-1, the J call TRBJ1-4; 7 positions match TRBD1. TRBV23-1 has ORF status, its function being uncertain. The length of the CDR3 is 14 residues. The V gene end was trimmed by 7 bases and the J gene end by 5 bases; junction bases not matched to a gene: 7.

This clone was seen only once. CDR3 region: CSVNLAGRVNEQFF. CDR3 DNA: TGCAGCGTTAACCTAGCGGGGCGTGTCAATGAGCAGTTCTTC. V and J are TRBV29-1 and TRBJ2-1; 9 nucleotides match TRBD2. V lost 5 bases to trimming and J lost 6 bases; unmatched junction nucleotides: 8. The CDR3 spans 14 residues. Germline CDR1 is SQVTM and CDR2 is ANQGSEA.

The genes are TRBV30 and TRBJ1-5; no clear D. Trimming took 2 bases from V and 3 from J, leaving 8 bases between them. Germline V CDR1 and CDR2: GTSNPN, SVGIG (reference sequence). This CDR3 region has 13 residues. The CDR3 is CAWSRLPNQPQHF. As DNA, the CDR3 is TGTGCCTGGAGTAGACTGCCCAATCAGCCCCAGCATTTT.

The count of this clone is one. The chain uses TRBV9 and TRBJ1-2; the match to TRBD1 covers 9 bases. The CDR3 has 16 residues. Trimming took 2 bases from V and 5 from J; bases not matched to a gene: 10. The V gene's germline CDR1 is SGDLS and CDR2 YYNGEE. Written as DNA, the CDR3 is TGTGCCAGCAGCGTGGCCCCCGGACAGGGGATGTATGGCTACACCTTC. Translation gives CASSVAPGQGMYGYTF.

The chain uses TRBV5-1 and TRBJ2-1; TRBD1 might be the D (6 bases). CDR1 is SGHRS, CDR2 YFSETQ, per germline. CDR3 length equals 16 residues. V was cut by 1 base and J by 2 bases, with 13 bases left in between. The CDR3 DNA reads TGCGCCAGCAGCTTGTTCACAGGGTTGACCTACAATGAGCAGTTCTTC. Protein product: CASSLFTGLTYNEQFF. The variable domain in full, with the rest retrieved from reference TRBV5-1 and TRBJ2-1, is KAGVTQTPRYLIKTRGQQVTLSCSPISGHRSVSWYQQTPGQGLQFLFEYFSETQRNKGNFPGRFSGRQFSNSRSEMNVSTLELGDSALYLCASSLFTGLTYNEQFFGPGTRLTVL.

By share, this clone counts as medium-sized. V and J are TRBV4-2 and TRBJ2-7, with TRBD1 as a possible D gene (6 bases). Trimming removed 0 bases from V and 3 bases from J, with 12 bases in between. CDR1 is LGHNA and CDR2 is YNFKEQ in the germline V gene. This CDR3 is 15 amino acids long. The CDR3 loop reads CASSQEEGQDYEQYF. Here the CDR3 DNA reads TGTGCCAGCAGCCAAGAAGAGGGACAAGACTACGAGCAGTACTTC.

This rearrangement joins TRBV10-1 to TRBJ2-3; TRBD1 aligns across 7 bases. Germline CDR1 WNHNN, CDR2 SYGVQD (reference sequence). CDR3 size: 14 residues. Trimming removed 6 bases from V and 1 base from J; junction bases left unmatched: 4. CDR3 sequence: CASSDGQGTDTQYF. CDR3 bases: TGCGCCAGCAGCGACGGACAGGGCACAGATACGCAGTATTTT.

The rearrangement links TRBV28 to TRBJ1-5; D call uncertain. The V end lost 2 bases, the J end lost 4 bases, and 12 bases lay between the germline ends. The CDR3 is 15 amino acids. Per germline, CDR1 MDHEN and CDR2 SYDVKM. CDR3 in amino acids: CASSLDITLNQPQHF. CDR3 nucleotides: TGTGCCAGCAGTTTAGACATTACCCTGAATCAGCCCCAGCATTTT.

The V call is TRBV12-1, the J call TRBJ2-2; the table's D call, TRBD2, was not checked against the DNA. TRBV12-1 is labeled a pseudogene. CDR3 length: 18 amino acids. The CDR3 DNA sequence: TGTGCCAGCAGCTTTCTAGCATGGGGACTTCCGAACACCGGGGAGCTGTTTTTT. Amino acid sequence: CASSFLAWGLPNTGELFF.

The count of this clone is one. This chain joins TRBV15 and TRBJ1-1; D call uncertain. CDR1 is LNHNV and CDR2 is YYDKDF in the germline V gene (reference sequence). The CDR3 covers 14 residues. V was pared by 0 bases and J by 4 bases, with 9 bases between. The CDR3 region is CATSRDLVSTEAFF. The CDR3 nucleotides are TGTGCCACCAGCAGAGATTTGGTTAGCACTGAAGCTTTCTTT.

The V and J genes are TRBV29-1 and TRBJ1-4; possible D gene TRBD1, 5 bases. V was trimmed by 7 bases and J by 0 bases, leaving 12 bases between them. The CDR3 has 14 residues. Germline-derived CDR1 and CDR2 are SQVTM and ANQGSEA. CDR3 sequence (DNA): TGCAGCGGGGGGACGGGTGCAACTAATGAAAAACTGTTTTTT. As protein: CSGGTGATNEKLFF.

V is TRBV18 and J is TRBJ1-4; 7 bases map to TRBD1. Trimming cost V 4 bases and J 7 bases; bases outside gene matches: 15. In germline, CDR1 is KGHSH, CDR2 LQKENI. The CDR3 sequence is 17 residues long. The DNA of the CDR3 is TGTGCCAGCTCACTATCTAATCCGGGACAGAAAAGTGAAAAACTGTTTTTT. Encoded protein: CASSLSNPGQKSEKLFF.

The V and J genes are TRBV12-3 or TRBV12-4 and TRBJ2-1, with 10 bases fitting TRBD2. J gave up 16 bases and V 6 bases, and 9 bases lay outside the gene matches. The CDR3 has 12 amino acids. CDR3 sequence (DNA): TGTGCCAGCAGACCCCTAGCGGGGGTTTACTTCTTC. Residues: CASRPLAGVYFF.

The rearrangement uses TRBV9 and TRBJ2-5; no clear D. The CDR3 consists of 14 residues. Deletions cut 4 bases from V and 4 bases from J, with 14 bases between. Germline V gene lookup returns CDR1 SGDLS and CDR2 YYNGEE. The CDR3 spells CASSPIERRETQYF. CDR3 bases: TGTGCCAGCAGCCCTATAGAGCGTAGAGAGACCCAGTACTTC.

The chain couples TRBV29-1 to TRBJ1-4; 7 nucleotides match TRBD1. After removal of 2 bases from V and 4 bases from J, the junction contained 7 bases not matched to a gene. The germline gives CDR1 SQVTM, CDR2 ANQGSEA. This CDR3 is 15 amino acids long. The chain's CDR3 is CSVESGTEVNEKLFF. CDR3 bases: TGCAGCGTTGAAAGTGGGACAGAAGTTAATGAAAAACTGTTTTTT.

The rearrangement joins TRBV21-1 to TRBJ1-1; whether TRBD1, the table's D call, matches the DNA was not checked. TRBV21-1 is a pseudogene. The CDR3 covers 12 residues. This chain's CDR3 is CASSNLGHEAFF. CDR3 coding DNA: TGTGCCAGCAGCAATTTAGGACATGAAGCTTTCTTT.

V usage is TRBV5-5 and J usage is TRBJ1-1, with 11 bases that match TRBD1. V shed 4 bases, J shed 5 bases, and the junction held 13 bases outside the gene matches. CDR3 length equals 17 residues. Germline-derived CDR1 and CDR2 are SGHKS and YYEKEE (reference sequence). CDR3 loop: CASSMIGAGTGGTEAFF. The CDR3 DNA sequence: TGTGCCAGCAGCATGATTGGTGCCGGGACAGGGGGGACTGAAGCTTTCTTT.

The chain is built from TRBV6-6 and TRBJ2-7, with D possibly TRBD1 on 6 matching bases. CDR1 and CDR2 (germline): MNHNY, SVGAGI (reference sequence). CDR3 length: 17 amino acids. V was clipped by 5 bases and J by 2 bases, with 22 bases between them. CDR3 residues: CASSQTSFVKGAYEQYF. The DNA for the CDR3 is TGTGCCAGCAGTCAAACGAGCTTTGTGAAGGGGGCCTACGAGCAGTACTTC.

The chain is built from TRBV6-5 and TRBJ1-2; perhaps TRBD1 as D (6 bases). The CDR3 sequence is 13 residues long. V was trimmed by 6 bases and J by 4 bases, leaving 12 bases between them. CDR1 and CDR2 (germline): MNHEY, SVGAGI. For the CDR3, the DNA is TGTGCCAGCAGCCGAGGACAGATCTATGGCTACACCTTC. Encoded protein: CASSRGQIYGYTF.

The chain has TRBV9 and TRBJ2-2; D remains ambiguous. CDR3 length equals 15 residues. The V gene lost 7 bases and the J gene lost 4 bases, with 17 bases spanning the gap. Per the germline V gene, CDR1 is SGDLS and CDR2 is YYNGEE. CDR3 loop: CASSANHRVTGELFF. The CDR3 DNA is TGTGCCAGCTCCGCGAACCATCGGGTCACCGGGGAGCTGTTTTTT.

This sequence joins TRBV19 and TRBJ2-1, with TRBD2 matching over 8 bases. V was clipped by 0 bases and J by 2 bases; unmatched bases: 9. This CDR3 has 18 amino acids. Per the germline V gene, CDR1 is LNHDA and CDR2 is SQIVND (reference sequence). The CDR3 reads CASSIDHTVGGAYNEQFF. The CDR3 nucleotides are TGTGCCAGTAGTATAGATCATACGGTCGGGGGGGCCTACAATGAGCAGTTCTTC.

V gene TRBV5-4 combines with J gene TRBJ1-4, with D unclear. The CDR3 consists of 13 residues. V lost 3 bases and J 10 bases, leaving 13 bases between the germline ends. The V gene's germline CDR1 is SGHNT and CDR2 YYREEE (reference sequence). Here the CDR3 reads CASSSRPEGKLFF. The CDR3, as DNA: TGTGCCAGCAGCTCAAGGCCGGAGGGAAAACTGTTTTTT. Drawing the rest from reference TRBV5-4 and TRBJ1-4, the complete variable domain is ETGVTQSPTHLIKTRGQQVTLRCSSQSGHNTVSWYQQALGQGPQFIFQYYREEENGRGNFPPRFSGLQFPNYSSELNVNALELDDSALYLCASSSRPEGKLFFGSGTQLSVL.

V gene TRBV6-5 combines with J gene TRBJ1-2, with 8 bases fitting TRBD1. Germline V CDR1 and CDR2: MNHEY, SVGAGI. This CDR3 has 13 residues. J lost 8 bases, V lost 2 bases, and 4 bases had no gene match. The CDR3 spells CASSYGSGGGYTF. The CDR3 region has the DNA TGTGCCAGCAGTTACGGGTCAGGGGGCGGCTACACCTTC.